A selection of T cell receptor beta chains follows, all from one sample in a study of monozygotic twins with inflammatory bowel disease. One entry per CDR3 protein, without DNA, is what TCRdb gives after re-calling the 5' RACE reads. This sample's table reports under 150,000 distinct CDR3 sequences. Sample: blood. The receptors stem from a human donor with ulcerative colitis or Crohn's disease, or a healthy co-twin of an affected twin (not recorded which). Each CDR3 is given with its conserved first and last residue.

v_call	j_call	cdr3_aa
TRBV28	TRBJ2-5	CASSTRTGEETQYF
TRBV4-3	TRBJ2-6	CASSKGRAGANVLTF
TRBV10-2	TRBJ2-7	CASSEIQGGRYEQYF
TRBV19	TRBJ2-3	CASTVGEYTDTQYF
TRBV2	TRBJ2-2	CASCFSSSRTGELFF
TRBV4-2	TRBJ2-3	CASSRLGTSGAGGTDTQYF
TRBV7-3	TRBJ1-1	CASSPGQGYTEAFF
TRBV20-1	TRBJ2-3	CSASGRGGTDTQYF
TRBV20-1	TRBJ2-2	CSARRIGTGSAGELFF
TRBV27	TRBJ1-2	CASSPQYNYGYTF
TRBV18	TRBJ2-3	CASSPSTGVGTDTQYF
TRBV6-1	TRBJ2-3	CASSPLGTGMKDTQYF
TRBV5-1	TRBJ2-2	CASKSGQASTGELFF
TRBV6-5	TRBJ2-3	CASSTLTSGGNTDTQYF
TRBV18	TRBJ2-3	CASSPQRGGLADTQYF
TRBV7-9	TRBJ2-7	CASSLDLETGTYEQYF